A selection of T cell receptor beta chains follows, all from one sample in a study of shared clonotypes between healthy human individuals. Profiling relied on immunoSEQ multiplex PCR, and the TCRdb table lists in-frame clones only, not all of them. This sample carries about 1.5 million clones, 95% to 99% of them seen once, and the ten largest clones take roughly 0.45%. Sequencing input: naive CD4+ T cells sorted from blood. Receptor source: a man younger than 45 in good health. The CDR3 runs from the conserved cysteine through the conserved F or W.

v_gene: TRBV10-3
CDR3aa: CAISESRREGRGVPGELFF

v_gene: TRBV5-6
CDR3aa: CASSLTETQYF

v_gene: TRBV5-1
CDR3aa: CASSLGPGTSNTGELFF

v_gene: TRBV18
CDR3aa: CASSPTGTGISNQEQYF

v_gene: TRBV11-2
CDR3aa: CASSFLVLTDTQYF

v_gene: TRBV11-2
CDR3aa: CASSPLGRGRRGYTF

v_gene: TRBV9
CDR3aa: CASSAGQTEYYGYTF

v_gene: TRBV9
CDR3aa: CASSEGTGSGNTIYF

v_gene: TRBV2
CDR3aa: CASTKGTGQPYGYTF

v_gene: TRBV5-5
CDR3aa: CASSFRQGRNTEAFF

v_gene: TRBV5-6
CDR3aa: CASRLGPGALNTEAFF

v_gene: TRBV5-4
CDR3aa: CASSPDREETQYF

v_gene: TRBV9
CDR3aa: CASSVGASGSTDTQYF

v_gene: TRBV19
CDR3aa: CASSIVVPGGGNQPQHF

v_gene: TRBV28
CDR3aa: CASFPRGSLLEQYF

v_gene: TRBV7-2
CDR3aa: CASSLRAGGESYEQYF

v_gene: TRBV18
CDR3aa: CASSPAGSGEQYF

v_gene: TRBV7-9
CDR3aa: CASSLGGLAGVSHEQYF

v_gene: TRBV5-4
CDR3aa: CASSAPGQGTYEQYF

v_gene: TRBV6-6
CDR3aa: CASSGQGISYNEQFF

v_gene: TRBV27
CDR3aa: CASRYSTGESYEQYF

v_gene: TRBV7-2
CDR3aa: CASSPSVALYTEAFF

v_gene: TRBV11-3
CDR3aa: CASSLRAGGPGQAQYF

v_gene: TRBV5-1
CDR3aa: CASSLETSRYEQYF

v_gene: TRBV27
CDR3aa: CASSFRDSTDTQYF

v_gene: TRBV7-8
CDR3aa: CASSSYSRQSEISNQPQHF

v_gene: TRBV2
CDR3aa: CASSATGSSYEQYF

v_gene: TRBV27
CDR3aa: CASSEPPGTLGEKLFF

v_gene: TRBV30
CDR3aa: CAWKVWGESDEKLFF

v_gene: TRBV7-6
CDR3aa: CASTSRRGVNTGELFF

v_gene: TRBV5-4
CDR3aa: CASSVTSGGYEQYF

v_gene: TRBV19
CDR3aa: CASRKGQEPQHF

v_gene: TRBV11-2
CDR3aa: CASSLVGQGQETQYF

v_gene: TRBV9
CDR3aa: CASSGTSSYNEQFF

v_gene: TRBV20-1
CDR3aa: CSPRFDNEQFF

v_gene: TRBV5-1
CDR3aa: CASSPRGSPGTEAFF

v_gene: TRBV5-4
CDR3aa: CASSSRASSGNTIYF

v_gene: TRBV19
CDR3aa: CASRTGGGRTQYF

v_gene: TRBV6-5
CDR3aa: CASSPRGVGTDTQYF

v_gene: TRBV18
CDR3aa: CASSPGTGVETQYF

v_gene: TRBV5-4
CDR3aa: CASSQGLAGPQETQYF

v_gene: TRBV2
CDR3aa: CASSARTGGLETQYF

v_gene: TRBV5-5
CDR3aa: CASSSTGGYTGELFF

v_gene: TRBV10-1
CDR3aa: CASSEAGNTIYF

v_gene: TRBV18
CDR3aa: CASSPTRASLGTDTQYF

v_gene: TRBV7-9
CDR3aa: CASSPRAGGADNEKLFF

v_gene: TRBV9
CDR3aa: CASSVGGGNNYNEQFF

v_gene: TRBV10-2
CDR3aa: CATAGFNYGYTF

v_gene: TRBV11-2
CDR3aa: CASSPQPWGGVSYEQYF

v_gene: TRBV5-1
CDR3aa: CASSFGLAEADTQYF

v_gene: TRBV19
CDR3aa: CASSSEVGGAPVVTQYF

v_gene: TRBV25-1
CDR3aa: CASSELGYGYTF

v_gene: TRBV10-3
CDR3aa: CAISGLATNTDTQYF

v_gene: TRBV5-1
CDR3aa: CASSYSTGEGGQPQHF